The text below deals with one T cell receptor beta chain. The CDR3 totals 14 residues. Germline V lookup: CDR1 SGHVS, CDR2 FQNEAQ. Trimming took 1 base from V and 4 from J, leaving 8 bases between them. This record comes from a study of blood T cell repertoires in COVID-19. Study as a whole: There were acute and convalescent COVID-19 samples, and they came from the United States, Italy and Spain. T cells, B-cell-depleted T cells, or PBMCs provided the cDNA or gDNA that served as material.

Under the authors' procedure: Estimation of nucleated cell counts was performed using reference gene primer amplification. Assay used: immunoSEQ multiplex PCR; TCRdb lists only in-frame clones, some missing. The V and J calls and clone size were taken over from that table, and D and trimming were inferred from the DNA. The data hold more than 150,000 clones, with roughly nine tenths observed a single time. Sequenced: peripheral blood. This TCR came from a man aged 65 to 85 with active or convalescent COVID-19. V usage is TRBV7-8 and J usage is TRBJ1-5; D uncertain. The CDR3 nucleotides read TGTGCCAGCAGCTTAGTACGGGAGAATCAGCCCCAGCATTTT. Its protein product is CASSLVRENQPQHF. Full variable domain (outside the CDR3, taken from reference TRBV7-8 and TRBJ1-5): GAGVSQSPRYKVAKRGQDVALRCDPISGHVSLFWYQQALGQGPEFLTYFQNEAQLDKSGLPSDRFFAERPEGSVSTLKIQRTQQEDSAVYLCASSLVRENQPQHFGDGTRLSIL.